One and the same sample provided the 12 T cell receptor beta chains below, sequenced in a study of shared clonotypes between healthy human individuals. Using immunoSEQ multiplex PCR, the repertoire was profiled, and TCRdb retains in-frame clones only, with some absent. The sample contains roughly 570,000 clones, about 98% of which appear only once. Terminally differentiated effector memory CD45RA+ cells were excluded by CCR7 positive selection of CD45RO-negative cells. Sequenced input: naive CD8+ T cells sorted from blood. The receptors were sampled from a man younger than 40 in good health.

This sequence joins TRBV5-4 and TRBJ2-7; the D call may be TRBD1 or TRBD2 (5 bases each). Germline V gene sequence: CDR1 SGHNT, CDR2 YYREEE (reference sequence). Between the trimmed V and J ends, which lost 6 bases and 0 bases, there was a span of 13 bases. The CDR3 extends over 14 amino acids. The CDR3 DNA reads TGTGCCAGCAACCCCTGGGGGTCCTCCTACGAGCAGTACTTC. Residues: CASNPWGSSYEQYF.

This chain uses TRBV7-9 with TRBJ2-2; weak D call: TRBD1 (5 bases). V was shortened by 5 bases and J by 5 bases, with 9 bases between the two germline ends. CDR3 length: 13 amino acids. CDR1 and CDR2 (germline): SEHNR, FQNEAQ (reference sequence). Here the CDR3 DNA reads TGTGCCAGCAGCGACAGATTAACCGGGGAGCTGTTTTTT. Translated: CASSDRLTGELFF.

The CDR3 DNA reads TGTGCCAGCAGTGAAGCGCAGGGAGCAGTCTACGAGCAGTACTTC. Its protein product is CASSEAQGAVYEQYF. The chain carries TRBV6-1 and TRBJ2-7, with D perhaps given as TRBD1 or TRBD2 (5 bases each). Germline-derived CDR1 and CDR2 are MNHNS and SASEGT. V lost 0 bases, J lost 3 bases, and 12 bases lay in between. The CDR3 runs 15 residues.

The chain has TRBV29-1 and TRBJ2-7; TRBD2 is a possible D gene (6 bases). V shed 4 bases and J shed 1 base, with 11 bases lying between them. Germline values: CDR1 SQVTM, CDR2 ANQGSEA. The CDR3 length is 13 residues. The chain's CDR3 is CSVGGGVSYEQYF. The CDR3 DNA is TGCAGCGTTGGCGGCGGGGTGTCCTACGAGCAGTACTTC.

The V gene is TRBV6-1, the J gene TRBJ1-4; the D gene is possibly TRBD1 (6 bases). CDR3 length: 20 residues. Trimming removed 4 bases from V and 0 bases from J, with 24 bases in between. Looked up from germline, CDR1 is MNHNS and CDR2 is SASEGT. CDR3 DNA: TGTGCCAGCAGTGTCTACCTAGGGGGAAAGTACCTTGCAACTAATGAAAAACTGTTTTTT. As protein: CASSVYLGGKYLATNEKLFF.

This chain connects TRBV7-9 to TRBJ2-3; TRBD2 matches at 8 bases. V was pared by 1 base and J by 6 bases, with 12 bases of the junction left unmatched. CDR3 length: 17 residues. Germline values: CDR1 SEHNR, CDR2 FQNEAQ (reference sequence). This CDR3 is CASSLGPGGPKGDTQYF. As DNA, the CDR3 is TGTGCCAGCAGCTTAGGGCCGGGAGGGCCTAAGGGGGATACGCAGTATTTT. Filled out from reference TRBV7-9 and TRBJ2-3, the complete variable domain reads DTGVSQNPRHKITKRGQNVTFRCDPISEHNRLYWYRQTLGQGPEFLTYFQNEAQLEKSRLLSDRFSAERPKGSFSTLEIQRTEQGDSAMYLCASSLGPGGPKGDTQYFGPGTRLTVL.

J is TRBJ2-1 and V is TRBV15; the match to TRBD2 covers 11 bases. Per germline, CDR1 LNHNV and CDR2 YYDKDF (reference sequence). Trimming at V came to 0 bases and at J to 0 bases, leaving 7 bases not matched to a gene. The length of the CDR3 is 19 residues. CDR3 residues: CATSREGTSGESSYNEQFF. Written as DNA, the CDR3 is TGTGCCACCAGCAGAGAAGGGACTAGCGGAGAGAGCTCCTACAATGAGCAGTTCTTC.

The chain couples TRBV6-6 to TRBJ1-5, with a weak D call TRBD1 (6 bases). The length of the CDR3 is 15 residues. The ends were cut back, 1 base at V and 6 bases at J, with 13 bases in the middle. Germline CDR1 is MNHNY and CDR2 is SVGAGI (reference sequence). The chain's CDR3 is CASSYFPGGAQPQHF. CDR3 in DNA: TGTGCCAGCAGTTACTTCCCCGGGGGGGCTCAGCCCCAGCATTTT.

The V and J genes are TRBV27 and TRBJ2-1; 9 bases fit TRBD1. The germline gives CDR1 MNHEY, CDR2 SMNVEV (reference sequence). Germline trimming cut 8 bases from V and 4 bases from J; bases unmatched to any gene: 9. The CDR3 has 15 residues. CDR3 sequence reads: CASERRQGVYNEQFF. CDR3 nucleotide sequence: TGTGCCAGCGAAAGAAGACAGGGGGTGTACAATGAGCAGTTCTTC.

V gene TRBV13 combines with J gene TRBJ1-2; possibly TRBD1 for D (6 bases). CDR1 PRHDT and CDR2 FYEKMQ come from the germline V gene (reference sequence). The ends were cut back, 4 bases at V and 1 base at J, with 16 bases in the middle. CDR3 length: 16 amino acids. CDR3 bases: TGTGCCAGCAGCTCCCGGGACACTACCCTTAACTATGGCTACACCTTC. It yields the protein CASSSRDTTLNYGYTF.

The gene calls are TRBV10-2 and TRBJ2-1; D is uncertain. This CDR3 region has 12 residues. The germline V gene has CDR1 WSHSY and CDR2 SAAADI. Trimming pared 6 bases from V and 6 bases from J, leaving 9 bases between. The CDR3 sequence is CASSQIGNEQFF. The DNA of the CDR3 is TGCGCCAGCAGCCAGATTGGCAATGAGCAGTTCTTC.

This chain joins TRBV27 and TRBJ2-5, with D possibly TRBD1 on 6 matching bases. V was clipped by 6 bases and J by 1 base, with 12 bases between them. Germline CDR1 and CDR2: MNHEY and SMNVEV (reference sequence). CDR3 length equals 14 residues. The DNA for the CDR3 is TGTGCCAGCAGCCCTCGGACAGCCCAAGAGACCCAGTACTTC. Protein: CASSPRTAQETQYF.